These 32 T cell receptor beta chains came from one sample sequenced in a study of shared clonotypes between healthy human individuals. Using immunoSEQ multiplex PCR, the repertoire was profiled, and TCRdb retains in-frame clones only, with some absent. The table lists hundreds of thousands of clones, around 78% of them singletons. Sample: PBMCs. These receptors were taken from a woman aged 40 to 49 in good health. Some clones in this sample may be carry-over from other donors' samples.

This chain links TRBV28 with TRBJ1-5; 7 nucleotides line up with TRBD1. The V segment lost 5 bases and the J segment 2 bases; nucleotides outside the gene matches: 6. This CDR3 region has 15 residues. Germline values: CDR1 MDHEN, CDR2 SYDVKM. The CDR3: CASSPTGSGNQPQHF. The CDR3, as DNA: TGTGCCAGCAGTCCGACAGGGTCTGGCAATCAGCCCCAGCATTTT.

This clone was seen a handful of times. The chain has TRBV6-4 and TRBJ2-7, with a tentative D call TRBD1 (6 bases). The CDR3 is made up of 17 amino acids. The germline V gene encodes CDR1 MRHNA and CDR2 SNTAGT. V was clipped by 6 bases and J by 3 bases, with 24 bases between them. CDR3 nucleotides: TGTGCCAGCAGAACCGTTCCACGAGACAGGCGCTTCTACGAGCAGTACTTC. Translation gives CASRTVPRDRRFYEQYF.

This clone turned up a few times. Here the CDR3 DNA reads TGTGCCAGCAGCTTAGCTCCGGAGCAGCCCCAGCATTTT. Translated, it gives CASSLAPEQPQHF. V usage is TRBV11-2 and J usage is TRBJ1-5; D is undetermined. Between the trimmed V and J ends, which lost 1 base and 7 bases, there was a span of 8 bases. The CDR3 covers 13 residues. Germline-derived CDR1 and CDR2 are SGHAT and FQNNGV.

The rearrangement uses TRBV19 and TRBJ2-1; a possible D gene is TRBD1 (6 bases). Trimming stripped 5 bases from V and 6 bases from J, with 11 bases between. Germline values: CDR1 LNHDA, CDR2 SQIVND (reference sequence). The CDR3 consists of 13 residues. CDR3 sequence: CASSLRTANEQFF. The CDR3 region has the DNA TGTGCCAGTAGTCTTCGGACAGCCAATGAGCAGTTCTTC.

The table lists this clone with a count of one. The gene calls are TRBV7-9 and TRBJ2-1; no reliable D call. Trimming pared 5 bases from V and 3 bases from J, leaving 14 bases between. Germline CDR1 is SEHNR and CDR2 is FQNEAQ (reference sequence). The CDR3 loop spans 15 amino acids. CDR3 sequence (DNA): TGTGCCAGCAGCCCCCGGGCCGGAAGCTACAATGAGCAGTTCTTC. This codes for CASSPRAGSYNEQFF.

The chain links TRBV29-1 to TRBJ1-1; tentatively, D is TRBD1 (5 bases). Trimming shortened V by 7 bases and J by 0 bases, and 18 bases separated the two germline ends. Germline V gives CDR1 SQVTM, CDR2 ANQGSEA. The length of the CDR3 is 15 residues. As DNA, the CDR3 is TGCAGCGGACGACCAGGGTGGGCGATGAACACTGAAGCTTTCTTT. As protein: CSGRPGWAMNTEAFF.

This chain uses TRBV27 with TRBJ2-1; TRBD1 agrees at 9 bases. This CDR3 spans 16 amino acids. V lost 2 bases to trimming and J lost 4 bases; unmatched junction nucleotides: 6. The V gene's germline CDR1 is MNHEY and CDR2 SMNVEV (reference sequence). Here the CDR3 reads CASSLRWDRVYNEQFF. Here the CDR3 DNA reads TGTGCCAGCAGTTTAAGGTGGGACAGGGTTTACAATGAGCAGTTCTTC.

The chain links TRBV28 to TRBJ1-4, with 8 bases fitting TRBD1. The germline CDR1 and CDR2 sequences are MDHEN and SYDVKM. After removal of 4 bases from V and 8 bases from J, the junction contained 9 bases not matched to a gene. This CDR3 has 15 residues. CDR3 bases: TGTGCCAGCAGTTCCGGGGACAGGCGGGGGGAAAAACTGTTTTTT. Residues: CASSSGDRRGEKLFF.

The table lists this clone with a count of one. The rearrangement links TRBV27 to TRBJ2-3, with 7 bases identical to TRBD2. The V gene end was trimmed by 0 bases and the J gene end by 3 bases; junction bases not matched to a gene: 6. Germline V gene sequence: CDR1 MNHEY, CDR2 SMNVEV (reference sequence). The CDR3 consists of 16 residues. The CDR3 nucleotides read TGTGCCAGCAGTTTATCGGTTTCTAGCGGAACAGATACGCAGTATTTT. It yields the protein CASSLSVSSGTDTQYF.

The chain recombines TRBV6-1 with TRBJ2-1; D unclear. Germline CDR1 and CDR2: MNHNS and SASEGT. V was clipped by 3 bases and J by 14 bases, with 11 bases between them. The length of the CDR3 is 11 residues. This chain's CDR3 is CASSDRNSKFF. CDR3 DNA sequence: TGTGCCAGCAGTGACAGGAATTCAAAGTTCTTC.

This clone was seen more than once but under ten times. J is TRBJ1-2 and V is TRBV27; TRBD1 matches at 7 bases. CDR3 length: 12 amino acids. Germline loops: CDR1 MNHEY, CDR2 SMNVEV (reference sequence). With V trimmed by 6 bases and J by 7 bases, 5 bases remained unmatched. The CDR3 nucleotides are TGTGCCAGCAGCCCTCAGGGGGTTGGCTACACCTTC. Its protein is CASSPQGVGYTF.

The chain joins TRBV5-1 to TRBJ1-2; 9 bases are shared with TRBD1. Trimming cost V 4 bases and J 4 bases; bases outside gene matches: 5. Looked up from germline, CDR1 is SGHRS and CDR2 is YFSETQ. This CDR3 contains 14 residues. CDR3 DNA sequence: TGCGCCAGCAGCGATACAGGGGGCTTCTATGGCTACACCTTC. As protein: CASSDTGGFYGYTF.

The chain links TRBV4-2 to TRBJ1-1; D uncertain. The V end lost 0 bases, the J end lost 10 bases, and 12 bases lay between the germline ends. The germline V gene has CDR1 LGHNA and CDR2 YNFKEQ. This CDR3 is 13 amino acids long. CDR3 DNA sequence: TGTGCCAGCAGCCAAGATCGGTTGGGCCCAGCTTTCTTT. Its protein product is CASSQDRLGPAFF.

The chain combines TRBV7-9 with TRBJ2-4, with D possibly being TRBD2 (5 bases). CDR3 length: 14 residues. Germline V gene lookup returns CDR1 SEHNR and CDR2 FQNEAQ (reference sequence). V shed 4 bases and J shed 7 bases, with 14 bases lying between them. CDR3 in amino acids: CASSSPTGGNIQYF. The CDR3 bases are TGTGCCAGCAGCTCCCCCACCGGCGGGAACATTCAGTACTTC.

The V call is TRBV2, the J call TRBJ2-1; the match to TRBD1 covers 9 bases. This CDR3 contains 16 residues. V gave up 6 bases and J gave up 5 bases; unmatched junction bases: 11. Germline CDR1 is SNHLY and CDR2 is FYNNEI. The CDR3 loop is CASRIGPGQGDNEQFF. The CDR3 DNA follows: TGTGCCAGCAGAATCGGCCCGGGACAGGGAGACAATGAGCAGTTCTTC.

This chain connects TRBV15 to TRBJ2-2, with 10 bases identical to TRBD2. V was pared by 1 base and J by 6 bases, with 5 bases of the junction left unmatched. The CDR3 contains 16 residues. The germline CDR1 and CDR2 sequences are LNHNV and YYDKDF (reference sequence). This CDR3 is CATSRGGLARAGELFF. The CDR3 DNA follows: TGTGCCACCAGCAGAGGGGGACTAGCGAGGGCCGGGGAGCTGTTTTTT.

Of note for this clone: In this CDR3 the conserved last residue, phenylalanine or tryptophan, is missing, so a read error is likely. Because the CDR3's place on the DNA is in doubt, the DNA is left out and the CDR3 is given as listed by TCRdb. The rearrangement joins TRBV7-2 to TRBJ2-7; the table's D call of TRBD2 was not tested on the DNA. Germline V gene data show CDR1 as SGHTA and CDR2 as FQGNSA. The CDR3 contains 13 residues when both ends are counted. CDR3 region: CASSLTLAGELES.

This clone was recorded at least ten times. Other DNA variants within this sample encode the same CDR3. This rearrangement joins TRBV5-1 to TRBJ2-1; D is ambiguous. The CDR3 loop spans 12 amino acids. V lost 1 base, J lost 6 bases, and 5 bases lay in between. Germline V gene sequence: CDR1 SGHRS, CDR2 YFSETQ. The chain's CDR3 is CASSLSRNEQFF. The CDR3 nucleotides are TGCGCCAGCAGCTTGAGCCGCAATGAGCAGTTCTTC. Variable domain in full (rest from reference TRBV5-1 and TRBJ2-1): KAGVTQTPRYLIKTRGQQVTLSCSPISGHRSVSWYQQTPGQGLQFLFEYFSETQRNKGNFPGRFSGRQFSNSRSEMNVSTLELGDSALYLCASSLSRNEQFFGPGTRLTVL.

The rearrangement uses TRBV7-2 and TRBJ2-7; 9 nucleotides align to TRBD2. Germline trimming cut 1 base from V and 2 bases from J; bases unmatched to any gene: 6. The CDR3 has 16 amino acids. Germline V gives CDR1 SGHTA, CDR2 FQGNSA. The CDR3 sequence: CASSLGGTSLAYEQYF. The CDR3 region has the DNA TGTGCCAGCAGCTTAGGCGGGACTAGCTTAGCCTACGAGCAGTACTTC.

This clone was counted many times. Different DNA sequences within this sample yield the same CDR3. As DNA, the CDR3 is TGCGCCAGCAGAGAGGCTTCAGGGGGCTACGAGCAGTACTTC. Encoded protein: CASREASGGYEQYF. The chain joins TRBV5-1 to TRBJ2-5; 7 bases are a match to TRBD1. The end of the DNA is better explained by TRBJ2-7, so the J call may be wrong. The CDR3 covers 14 residues. Germline V gene data show CDR1 as SGHRS and CDR2 as YFSETQ.

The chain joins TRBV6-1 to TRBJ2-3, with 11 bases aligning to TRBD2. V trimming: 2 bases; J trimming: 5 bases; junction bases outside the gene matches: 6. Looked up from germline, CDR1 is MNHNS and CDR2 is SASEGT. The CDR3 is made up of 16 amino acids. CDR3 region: CASSERVAGGIDTQYF. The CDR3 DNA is TGTGCCAGCAGTGAAAGGGTAGCGGGAGGGATAGATACGCAGTATTTT.

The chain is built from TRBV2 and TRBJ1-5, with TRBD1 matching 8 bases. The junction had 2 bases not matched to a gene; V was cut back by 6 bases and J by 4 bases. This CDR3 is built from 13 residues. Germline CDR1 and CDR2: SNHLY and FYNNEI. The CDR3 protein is CASRGQVNQPQHF. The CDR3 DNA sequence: TGTGCCAGCAGGGGACAGGTGAATCAGCCCCAGCATTTT. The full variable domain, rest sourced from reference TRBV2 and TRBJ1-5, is EPEVTQTPSHQVTQMGQEVILRCVPISNHLYFYWYRQILGQKVEFLVSFYNNEISEKSEIFDDQFSVERPDGSNFTLKIRSTKLEDSAMYFCASRGQVNQPQHFGDGTRLSIL.

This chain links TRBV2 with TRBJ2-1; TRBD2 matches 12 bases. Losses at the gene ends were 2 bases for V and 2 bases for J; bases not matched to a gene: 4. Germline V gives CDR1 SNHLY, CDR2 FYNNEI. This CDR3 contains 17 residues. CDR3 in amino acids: CASSESLAGGAYNEQFF. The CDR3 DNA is TGTGCCAGCAGTGAATCCCTAGCGGGAGGGGCCTACAATGAGCAGTTCTTC.

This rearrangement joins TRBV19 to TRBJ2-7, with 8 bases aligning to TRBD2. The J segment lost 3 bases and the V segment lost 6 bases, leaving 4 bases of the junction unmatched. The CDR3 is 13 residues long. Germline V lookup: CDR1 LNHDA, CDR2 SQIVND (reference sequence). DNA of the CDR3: TGTGCCAGTAGCCCTAGCGGGTACTACGAGCAGTACTTC. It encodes CASSPSGYYEQYF.

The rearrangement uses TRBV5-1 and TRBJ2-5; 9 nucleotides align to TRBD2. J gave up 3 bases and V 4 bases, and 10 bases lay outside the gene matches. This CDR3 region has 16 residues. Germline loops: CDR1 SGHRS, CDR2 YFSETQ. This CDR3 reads CASSGGLAYFEETQYF. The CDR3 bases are TGCGCCAGCAGCGGAGGACTAGCGTACTTTGAAGAGACCCAGTACTTC.

The CDR3 DNA reads TGTGCCAGCAGCTTACGATTCGCTTCAGACCGTAAAAACTATGGCTACACCTTC. Encoded protein: CASSLRFASDRKNYGYTF. The rearrangement links TRBV7-8 to TRBJ1-2; no clear D. Deletions cut 2 bases from V and 2 bases from J, with 21 bases between. The germline V gene has CDR1 SGHVS and CDR2 FQNEAQ. The CDR3 covers 18 residues.

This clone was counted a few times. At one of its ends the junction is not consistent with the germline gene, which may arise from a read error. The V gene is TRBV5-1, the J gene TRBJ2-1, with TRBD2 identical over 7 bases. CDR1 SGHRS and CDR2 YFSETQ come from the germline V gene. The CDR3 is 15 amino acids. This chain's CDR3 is CASSQELAPYNEQLF. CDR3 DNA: TGCGCCAGCAGCCAAGAACTAGCGCCCTACAATGAGCAGCTCTTC. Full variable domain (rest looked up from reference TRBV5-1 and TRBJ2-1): KAGVTQTPRYLIKTRGQQVTLSCSPISGHRSVSWYQQTPGQGLQFLFEYFSETQRNKGNFPGRFSGRQFSNSRSEMNVSTLELGDSALYLCASSQELAPYNEQLFGPGTRLTVL.

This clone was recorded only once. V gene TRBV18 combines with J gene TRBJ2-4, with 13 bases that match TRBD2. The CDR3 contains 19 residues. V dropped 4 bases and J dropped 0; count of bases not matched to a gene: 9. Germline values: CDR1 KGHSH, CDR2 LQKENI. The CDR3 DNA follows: TGTGCCAGCTCACTAAGGACTAGCGGGAGTGGAGTAGCCAAAAACATTCAGTACTTC. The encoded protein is CASSLRTSGSGVAKNIQYF.

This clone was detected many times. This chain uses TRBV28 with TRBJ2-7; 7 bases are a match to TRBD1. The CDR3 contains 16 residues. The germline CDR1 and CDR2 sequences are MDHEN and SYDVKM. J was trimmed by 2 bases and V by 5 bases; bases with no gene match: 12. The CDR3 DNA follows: TGTGCCAGCAGTGCTATACTCGACAGGGTTCCCTACGAGCAGTACTTC. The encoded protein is CASSAILDRVPYEQYF.

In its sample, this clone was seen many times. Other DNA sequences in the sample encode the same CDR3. The CDR3 reads CASSLISGLSYEQYF. The CDR3 DNA sequence: TGTGCCAGCAGCTTAATATCTGGTTTATCCTACGAGCAGTACTTC. This chain links TRBV11-2 with TRBJ2-7, with D hard to call. V lost 2 bases, J lost 1 base, and 12 bases lay in between. From germline, CDR1 is SGHAT and CDR2 FQNNGV. There are 15 residues in the CDR3.

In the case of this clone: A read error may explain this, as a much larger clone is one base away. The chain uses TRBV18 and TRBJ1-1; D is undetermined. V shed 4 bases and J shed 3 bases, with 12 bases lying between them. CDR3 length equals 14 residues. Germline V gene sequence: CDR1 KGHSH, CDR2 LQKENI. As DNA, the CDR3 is TGTGCCAGCTCACTGCCCTCGGTTGACACTGAAGCTTTCTTT. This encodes CASSLPSVDTEAFF.

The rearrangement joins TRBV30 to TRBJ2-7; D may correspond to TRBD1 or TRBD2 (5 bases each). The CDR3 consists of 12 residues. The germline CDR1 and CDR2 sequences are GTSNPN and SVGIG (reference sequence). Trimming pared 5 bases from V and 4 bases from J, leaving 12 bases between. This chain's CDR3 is CAWAGAGYEQYF. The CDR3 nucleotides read TGTGCCTGGGCCGGGGCGGGTTACGAGCAGTACTTC.